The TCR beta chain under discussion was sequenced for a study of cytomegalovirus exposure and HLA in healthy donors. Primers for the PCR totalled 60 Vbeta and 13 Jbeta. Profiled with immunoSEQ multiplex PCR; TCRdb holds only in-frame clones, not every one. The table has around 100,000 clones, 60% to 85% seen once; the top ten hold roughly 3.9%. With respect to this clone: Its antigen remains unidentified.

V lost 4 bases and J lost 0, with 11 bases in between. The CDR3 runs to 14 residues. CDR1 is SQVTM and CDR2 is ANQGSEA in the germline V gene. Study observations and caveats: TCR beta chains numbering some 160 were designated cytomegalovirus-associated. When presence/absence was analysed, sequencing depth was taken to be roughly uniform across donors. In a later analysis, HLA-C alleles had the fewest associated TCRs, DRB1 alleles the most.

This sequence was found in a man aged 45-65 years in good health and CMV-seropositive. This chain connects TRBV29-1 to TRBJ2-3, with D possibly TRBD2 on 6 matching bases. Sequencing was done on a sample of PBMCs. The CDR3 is CSVGAGTSTDTQYF. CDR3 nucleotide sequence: TGCAGCGTTGGTGCGGGGACTAGCACAGATACGCAGTATTTT.